This T cell receptor beta chain was profiled in a study of low-dose radiotherapy and immunotherapy resistance in tumors. The wider study: Across 26 weeks, 13 Gy in total went to Cohort 2, delivered as 1 Gy per fraction every two weeks. From cycle 1 day 1, patients took oral aspirin 300 mg every day for four cycles. The authors gave intravenous cyclophosphamide 200 mg/m2 every two weeks, one day before radiation and immunotherapy.

TRAV- and TRBV-specific primers, spanning alpha and beta chains, primed first-strand cDNA. For amplifying TCRs, the PCR ran for around 20 cycles with Phusion, which was used together with a constant-region primer and the adapter on the V primers. TCRdb analysed the reads with MiXCR anew, one entry per CDR3 protein. The repertoire holds about 91,000 distinct CDR3 sequences, with 20% to 25% as singletons. The CDR3 contains 16 residues. Germline CDR1 is SGHRS and CDR2 is YFSETQ. With V trimmed by 1 base and J by 4 bases, 5 bases remained unmatched. As for time point: after trial treatment. Stated treatment: LDRT plus nivolumab, ipilimumab, low-dose cyclophosphamide and aspirin (RACIN trial). Ipilimumab, nivolumab, aspirin, low-dose cyclophosphamide and low-dose radiotherapy were administered to donors.

The input for sequencing was PBMCs, taken after low-dose radiotherapy plus immunotherapy. The source of this sequence is a female donor with ovarian cancer. The rearrangement links TRBV5-1 to TRBJ2-4, with 10 bases matching TRBD1. The chain's CDR3 is CASSLPGTGVKNIQYF. CDR3 DNA sequence: TGCGCCAGCAGCTTGCCCGGGACAGGGGTAAAAAACATTCAGTACTTC.